This T cell receptor beta chain was profiled in a study of technical replicates of blood from a handful of donors. TCRdb's table, derived via immunoSEQ multiplex PCR, lists solely in-frame clones and lacks some. Of just under 85,000 clones listed, 90% to 95% are singletons. The CDR3 runs 15 residues. CDR1 SEHNR and CDR2 FQNEAQ come from the germline V gene (reference sequence). The V segment lost 4 bases and the J segment 4 bases; nucleotides outside the gene matches: 1. The source is a human donor in good health. The V and J genes are TRBV7-9 and TRBJ2-5; TRBD2 matches 15 bases. Sequences were obtained from T cells isolated from PBMCs. DNA for the CDR3: TGTGCCAGCAGCTGGGGACTAGCGGGAGGAGAGACCCAGTACTTC. Protein product: CASSWGLAGGETQYF.